This T cell receptor (beta chain) originates from a study of cytomegalovirus exposure and HLA in healthy donors. In regard to this clone: Antigen: not known.

Whole-study findings and limits: Relative to the roughly 640-donor mean, N-insertions were reportedly fewer in an Asian-associated ancestry cluster in a later analysis. The study labeled about 160 TCR beta chains cytomegalovirus-associated. The classifier, whose performance was assessed in both the original and validation cohorts, reportedly diagnosed cytomegalovirus status with high specificity and sensitivity. Looking again later, the authors saw that most CMV-associated TCR beta chains seemed HLA-restricted.

There are 13 residues in the CDR3. With 3 bases clipped from V and 12 bases from J, the junction kept 8 bases outside the gene matches. Germline assignment: CDR1 LGHNA and CDR2 YNFKEQ. The PCR had 60 Vbeta and 13 Jbeta primers. Only in-frame clones appear in the TCRdb table, and some are missing; sequencing was by immunoSEQ multiplex PCR. The profile shows about 140,000 clones, around 80% of them singletons. The chain links TRBV4-2 to TRBJ2-1, with 7 bases that match TRBD2. The source of this sequence is a man younger than 40 in good health and CMV-seronegative. The sample comprised PBMCs. The CDR3 bases are TGTGCCAGCAGCCAGCCTACTAGCGAAGGGCAGTTCTTC. Amino acid sequence: CASSQPTSEGQFF.